This T cell receptor beta chain comes out of a study of chemoradiotherapy in HPV16-positive cancers (dated by TCRdb to the early 2020s). About the full investigation: Candidate HPV-specific T-cell clones and common TCR motifs were defined by functional T-cell assays performed on cells from two HPV16-positive patients. The study set out to ask whether T-cell immunity against the HPV oncoproteins E6 and E7 changes over the course of chemoradiotherapy and whether that immunity affects survival. The candidate HPV-specific TCRs and motifs were subsequently tracked in TCR repertoires obtained from fewer than 95 patients with HPV-related cancers. The full study reports these points: Improved recurrence-free survival in HPV16-positive patients was associated with expansion of HPV-responsive T cells during chemoradiotherapy. The functional definition of HPV-specific T cells came from only two HPV16-positive patients, and the survival association was reported for HPV16-positive patients. Expansion of candidate HPV-specific clones and E7-related TCR motifs was observed in the tumor microenvironment during treatment, whereas no such expansion was observed for non-HPV-specific T cells.

The library was generated by the immunoSEQ multiplex PCR assay. Drawn from immuneACCESS, this table holds only the in-frame rearrangements with V and J called that TCRdb kept. Clones are partly lost; checked studies trace under half to an unresolved V gene and leave the rest unexplained. This sample comprises 3,000 or so clones, roughly two thirds of them detected only once. Approximately 15% of the sample is taken by the ten largest. Because repertoires were sampled repeatedly during chemoradiotherapy, clonal expansion in the tumor microenvironment could be followed. The CDR3 has 13 amino acids, counting the end cysteine and phenylalanine. Only the CDR3 portion is preserved as DNA: 39 bases, with reading frame beginning at the first base. The germline V gene specifies ENHRY as CDR1 and SYGVKD as CDR2. V is shortened by 4 bases, J by 1 base, and the region joining them spans 7 bases. In this sample, this clone turned up a few times. Its antigen is currently not known. Base-call qualities are not available, and no considerably larger clone is one nucleotide away.

This specimen was collected from a patient who underwent chemoradiotherapy. The TCR sequence derives from a human donor with HPV-associated anogenital cancer. The V and J segments used are TRBV10-3 and TRBJ1-1; the D gene is unclear. The nucleotides read TGTGCCATCAGTGGGTACGAGAACACTGAAGCTTTCTTT. Translation gives CAISGYENTEAFF.